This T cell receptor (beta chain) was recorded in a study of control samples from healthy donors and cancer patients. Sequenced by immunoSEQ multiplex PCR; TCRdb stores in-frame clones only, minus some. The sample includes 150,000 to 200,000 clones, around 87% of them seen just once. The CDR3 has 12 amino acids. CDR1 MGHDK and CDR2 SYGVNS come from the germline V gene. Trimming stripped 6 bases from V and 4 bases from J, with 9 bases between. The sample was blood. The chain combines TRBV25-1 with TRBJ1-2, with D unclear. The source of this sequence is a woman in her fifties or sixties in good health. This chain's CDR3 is CASSQEIYGYTF. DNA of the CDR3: TGTGCCAGCAGCCAGGAGATCTATGGCTACACCTTC.